This T cell receptor (beta chain) was captured in a study of T cells in localized non-small cell lung cancer. Study-wide findings and caveats: It was uninvolved adjacent lung that showed the highest T cell clonality, exceeding tumor. Adjacent lung tissue had a median approximately 57 of the top 100 clones found in the tumor. One tumor region alone was sequenced, and heterogeneity therefore remains possible. Among blood samples, higher T cell density accompanied longer overall survival.

Of note for this clone: Its target is not known.

Assay: immunoSEQ multiplex PCR; the TCRdb copy retains only in-frame clones and omits some. The sample holds 100,000 to 150,000 clones, 70% to 90% seen once. This CDR3 contains 11 residues. Looked up from germline, CDR1 is MNHEY and CDR2 is SVGAGI. The V end lost 6 bases, the J end lost 4 bases, and 6 bases lay between the germline ends. This sample comprised peripheral blood, obtained before any cancer treatment. The rearrangement links TRBV6-5 to TRBJ1-1; no definite D call. The TCR comes from a female donor older than 55 with stage I lung adenocarcinoma. The CDR3 DNA follows: TGTGCCAGCAGGAGAGTCACTGAAGCTTTCTTT. Its protein is CASRRVTEAFF.